Listed below are T cell receptor beta chains from one sample, sequenced in a study of early T cells in non-severe SARS-CoV-2 infection. Each CDR3 protein gets one entry after TCRdb re-called the 5' RACE reads with MiXCR. The data hold tens of thousands of distinct CDR3 sequences, with around 6.5% observed a single time. This specimen consisted of whole blood, obtained at baseline. These receptors came from an adult who was a healthcare worker with PCR-confirmed SARS-CoV-2 infection or an uninfected control (not recorded which). Both conserved end residues are part of each CDR3. The D gene is left open where the match is weak. Clone size is stated in some rows and not others, as once, few, many or a class when expanded.

j_call clone_size cdr3_length d_call v_call cdr3_aa cdr3_nt
TRBJ1-6 - 15 - TRBV7-9 CASRSGTSSGSPLHF TGTGCCAGCAGATCCGGGACCTCGAGCGGTTCACCCCTCCACTTT
TRBJ2-5 many 16 TRBD2 TRBV12-3/TRBV12-4 CASSPLSGSGWETQYF TGTGCCAGCAGTCCCTTAAGCGGGAGTGGATGGGAGACCCAGTACTTC
TRBJ1-4 few 14 TRBD1 TRBV6-1 CASSIGQGNEKLFF TGTGCCAGCAGTATAGGACAGGGGAATGAAAAACTGTTTTTT
TRBJ1-1 many 17 - TRBV30 CAWRGIRTVNMNTEAFF TGTGCCTGGAGGGGGATAAGGACAGTCAACATGAACACTGAAGCTTTCTTT
TRBJ2-2 many 15 - TRBV6-2/TRBV6-3 CASSPTRAFDGELFF TGTGCCAGCAGCCCTACTAGGGCTTTCGACGGGGAGCTGTTTTTT
TRBJ1-5 many 15 TRBD1 TRBV20-1 CSARRRQGSNQPQHF TGCAGTGCTAGACGAAGACAGGGCAGCAATCAGCCCCAGCATTTT
TRBJ2-3 - 18 TRBD2 TRBV7-3 CASSSPKGAGPSSNTQYF TGTGCCAGCAGCTCCCCGAAGGGAGCGGGACCGAGCTCTAATACGCAGTATTTT
TRBJ2-3 once 14 TRBD2 TRBV28 CAGMTSGVLYTRYF TGTGCCGGCATGACTAGCGGGGTCCTCTATACGCGGTATTTT
TRBJ2-2 many 14 - TRBV12-3/TRBV12-4 CASTSGGATGELFF TGTGCCAGCACCTCGGGTGGGGCCACCGGGGAGCTGTTTTTT
TRBJ2-1 many 17 TRBD2 TRBV10-3 CAISVPQSSGRGNEQFF TGTGCCATCAGTGTCCCTCAATCTAGCGGGAGGGGGAATGAGCAGTTCTTC
TRBJ1-3 many 13 - TRBV10-1 CASSDSCGNTIYF TGCGCCAGCAGTGATAGTTGCGGAAACACCATATATTTT
TRBJ2-1 many 15 TRBD2 TRBV29-1 CSVEPSGRAYNEQFF TGCAGCGTTGAACCTAGCGGGAGGGCCTACAATGAGCAGTTCTTC
TRBJ1-1 many 17 TRBD1 TRBV7-6 CASSLETGGFEDTEAFF TGTGCCAGCAGCCTAGAGACAGGGGGCTTTGAGGACACTGAAGCTTTCTTT
TRBJ1-5 many 14 - TRBV18 CASSPPDSYQPQHF TGTGCCAGCTCACCCCCGGACAGCTATCAGCCCCAGCATTTT
TRBJ2-2 few 15 - TRBV7-7 CASSLLTGSAGELFF TGTGCCAGCAGCTTATTAACAGGGTCGGCCGGGGAGCTGTTTTTT
TRBJ2-7 few 11 - TRBV2 CASSIDYEQYF TGTGCCAGCAGTATTGACTACGAGCAGTACTTC
TRBJ2-1 - 16 - TRBV24-1 CATSDPIRRGGNEQFF TGTGCCACCAGTGACCCCATCCGACGAGGGGGCAATGAGCAGTTCTTC
TRBJ2-7 few 16 - TRBV6-1 CASSERSTYPKGEQYF TGTGCCAGCAGTGAAAGATCTACATACCCGAAGGGGGAGCAGTACTTC
TRBJ2-7 - 12 - TRBV29-1 CSPGTDSYEQYF TGCAGCCCGGGGACGGATTCCTACGAGCAGTACTTC
TRBJ2-3 - 14 TRBD1 TRBV7-2 CASSFGQGTDTQYF TGTGCCAGCAGCTTTGGACAGGGCACAGATACGCAGTATTTT
TRBJ2-5 few 16 TRBD1 TRBV6-5 CASSYKDRWAGETQYF TGTGCCAGCAGTTACAAGGACAGGTGGGCGGGAGAGACCCAGTACTTC
TRBJ1-2 few 15 TRBD1 TRBV9 CASSPEDRAALGYTF TGTGCCAGCAGCCCTGAGGACAGGGCAGCTCTAGGCTACACCTTC
TRBJ2-1 few 16 - TRBV11-2 CASSLSRDGRYNEQFF TGTGCCAGCAGCTTATCTAGGGACGGGAGATACAATGAGCAGTTCTTC
TRBJ2-7 - 14 TRBD2 TRBV20-1 CSARKAGDPYEQYF TGCAGTGCTAGGAAAGCGGGAGACCCCTACGAGCAGTACTTC
TRBJ2-7 - 16 TRBD1 TRBV12-3/TRBV12-4 CASSLGGQESSYEQYF TGTGCCAGCAGTTTAGGAGGACAGGAAAGCTCCTACGAGCAGTACTTC
TRBJ2-1 many 15 - TRBV11-2 CASSLLGQGGYEQFF TGTGCCAGCAGCTTACTCGGGCAGGGGGGTTATGAGCAGTTCTTC
TRBJ2-5 many 13 - TRBV20-1 CSARDWKKETQYF TGCAGTGCCAGGGACTGGAAAAAAGAGACCCAGTACTTC
TRBJ2-7 - 11 - TRBV7-2 CASSPAGTANF TGTGCCAGCAGCCCCGCGGGGACAGCCAACTTC
TRBJ1-2 few 14 - TRBV6-2/TRBV6-3 CASSYDRTYYGYTF TGTGCCAGCAGTTACGACAGGACCTACTATGGCTACACCTTC
TRBJ2-1 few 17 TRBD1 TRBV12-3/TRBV12-4 CASSSTVNRGLSVEQFF TGTGCCAGCAGCTCAACCGTTAACAGGGGGCTTAGTGTTGAGCAGTTCTTC
TRBJ2-1 many 13 - TRBV6-5 CASSYLAHNEQFF TGTGCCAGCAGTTACCTAGCCCACAATGAGCAGTTCTTC
TRBJ2-3 few 11 - TRBV29-1 CSVRLSDTQYF TGCAGCGTTCGGTTATCAGATACGCAGTATTTT
TRBJ2-5 many 15 TRBD1 TRBV12-3/TRBV12-4 CASSRGQATQETQYF TGTGCCAGCAGCCGTGGACAGGCGACCCAAGAGACCCAGTACTTC
TRBJ1-4 - 14 - TRBV5-1 CASSLSGVNEKLFF TGCGCCAGCAGCTTGTCGGGGGTTAATGAAAAACTGTTTTTT
TRBJ2-2 few 18 - TRBV18 CASSPNSERGAGTGELFF TGTGCCAGCTCACCTAACTCGGAGAGAGGGGCAGGCACCGGGGAGCTGTTTTTT
TRBJ2-1 many 14 TRBD2 TRBV6-5 CASSFGTIYNEQFF TGTGCCAGCAGTTTCGGGACTATTTACAATGAGCAGTTCTTC
TRBJ2-7 many 13 TRBD1 TRBV18 CASSPGTGDEQYF TGTGCCAGCTCACCCGGGACAGGGGACGAGCAGTACTTC
TRBJ2-1 many 14 - TRBV11-2 CASSLASSYNEQFF TGTGCCAGCAGCTTAGCTAGCTCCTACAATGAGCAGTTCTTC
TRBJ1-1 many 11 - TRBV12-3/TRBV12-4 CASSIGGGAFF TGTGCCAGCAGTATTGGTGGGGGGGCTTTCTTT
TRBJ1-5 many 15 - TRBV4-1 CASSHYRESNQPQHF TGCGCCAGCAGCCATTACAGGGAAAGCAATCAGCCCCAGCATTTT
TRBJ1-6 many 15 - TRBV7-2 CASSNNPSRNSPLHF TGTGCCAGCAGCAACAATCCTTCAAGGAATTCACCCCTCCACTTT
TRBJ2-5 many 12 - TRBV29-1 CSVGLGGETQYF TGCAGCGTTGGTCTGGGAGGAGAGACCCAGTACTTC
TRBJ1-5 - 12 - TRBV7-8 CASSLGAQPQHF TGTGCCAGCAGCTTAGGGGCTCAGCCCCAGCATTTT
TRBJ1-3 many 14 - TRBV20-1 CSARGRNSGNTIYF TGCAGTGCTAGAGGCCGTAACTCTGGAAACACCATATATTTT